This TCR beta chain emerged from a study of vaccination effects on CD4 cells after COVID-19. Remarks on this clone: Its antigen remains unidentified.

The protocol was immunoSEQ multiplex PCR, while the TCRdb copy is restricted to in-frame clones and leaves out a portion. This sample yields 30,000 or so clones, of which over 65% are seen a single time; 7% to 9.5% belongs to the top ten. Before sequencing took place, the ViraFEST assay used viral peptide pools to expand antigen-specific CD4+ T cells. It was after approximately 11 days of culture that CD4+ T cells were isolated. Two doses of BNT162b2 or mRNA-1273 vaccine were administered to participants. Both day 3 and day 7 saw half the medium replaced with IL-2 medium. Trimming at V came to 5 bases and at J to 8 bases, leaving 5 bases not matched to a gene. The CDR3 contains 13 residues. CDR1 WSHSY and CDR2 SAAADI come from the germline V gene.

The clonotype originates from a human donor who received a COVID-19 vaccine. V gene TRBV10-2 combines with J gene TRBJ1-5, with 8 bases lining up with TRBD1. Sequences were derived from CD4+ T cells from PBMCs cultured with HCoV-NL63 spike peptides, sampled after COVID-19 vaccination. CDR3: CASSSGGEKPQHF. CDR3 in DNA: TGCGCCAGCAGTTCAGGGGGCGAGAAGCCCCAGCATTTT.